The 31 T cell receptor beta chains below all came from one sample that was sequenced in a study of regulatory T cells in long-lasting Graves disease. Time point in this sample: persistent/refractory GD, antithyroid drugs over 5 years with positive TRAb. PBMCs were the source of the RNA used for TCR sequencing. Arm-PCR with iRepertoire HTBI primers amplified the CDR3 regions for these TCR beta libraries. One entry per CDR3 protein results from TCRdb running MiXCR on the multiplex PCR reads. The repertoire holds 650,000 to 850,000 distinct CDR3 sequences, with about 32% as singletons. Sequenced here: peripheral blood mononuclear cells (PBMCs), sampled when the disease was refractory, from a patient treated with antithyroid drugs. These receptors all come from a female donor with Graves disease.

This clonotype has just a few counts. The DNA for the CDR3 is TGTGCCAGCAGCTTAGCGAGGGGCCTAGGGAGCGGGAGCTCCTACGAGCAGTACTTC. Translating it yields CASSLARGLGSGSSYEQYF. The chain couples TRBV7-9 to TRBJ2-7; 8 nucleotides line up with TRBD2. Looked up from germline, CDR1 is SEHNR and CDR2 is FQNEAQ (reference sequence). Losses at the gene ends were 0 bases for V and 0 bases for J; bases not matched to a gene: 13. CDR3 length: 19 amino acids. The whole variable domain, filled in from reference TRBV7-9 and TRBJ2-7, reads DTGVSQNPRHKITKRGQNVTFRCDPISEHNRLYWYRQTLGQGPEFLTYFQNEAQLEKSRLLSDRFSAERPKGSFSTLEIQRTEQGDSAMYLCASSLARGLGSGSSYEQYFGPGTRLTVT.

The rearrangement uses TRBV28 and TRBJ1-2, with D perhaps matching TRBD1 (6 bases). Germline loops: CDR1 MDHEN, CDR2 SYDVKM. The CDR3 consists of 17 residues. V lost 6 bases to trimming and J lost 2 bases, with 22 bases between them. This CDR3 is CASSLAGPGQGNYGYTF. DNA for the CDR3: TGTGCCAGCAGCTTGGCCGGCCCCGGGCAGGGGAACTATGGCTACACCTTC.

CDR3 nucleotides: TGTGCCATCAGTGAGTCTCTCTCCGGGGGGGGAGAGACCCAGTACTTC. The encoded protein is CAISESLSGGGETQYF. The chain combines TRBV10-3 with TRBJ2-5; 8 nucleotides align to TRBD2. The CDR3 consists of 16 residues. J was trimmed by 4 bases and V by 0 bases; bases with no gene match: 7. Germline V gene sequence: CDR1 ENHRY, CDR2 SYGVKD.

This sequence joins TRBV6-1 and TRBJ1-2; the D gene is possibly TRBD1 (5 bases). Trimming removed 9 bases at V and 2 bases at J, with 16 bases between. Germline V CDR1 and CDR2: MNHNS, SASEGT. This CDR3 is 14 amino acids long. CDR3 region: CASLIGGGNYGYTF. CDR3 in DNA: TGTGCCAGTCTTATCGGCGGGGGGAACTATGGCTACACCTTC.

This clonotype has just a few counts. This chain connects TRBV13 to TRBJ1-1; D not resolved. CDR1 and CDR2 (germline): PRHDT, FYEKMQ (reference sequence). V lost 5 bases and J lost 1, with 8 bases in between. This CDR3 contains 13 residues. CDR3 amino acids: CASSVNWNTEAFF. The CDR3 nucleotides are TGTGCCAGCAGCGTTAACTGGAACACTGAAGCTTTCTTT.

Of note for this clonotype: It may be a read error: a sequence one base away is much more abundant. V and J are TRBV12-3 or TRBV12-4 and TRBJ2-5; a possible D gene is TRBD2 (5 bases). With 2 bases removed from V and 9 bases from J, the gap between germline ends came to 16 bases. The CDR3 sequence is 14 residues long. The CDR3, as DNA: TGTGCCAGCAGTTTATCGGGGTTGGACGAGGCCCAGTACTTC. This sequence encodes CASSLSGLDEAQYF.

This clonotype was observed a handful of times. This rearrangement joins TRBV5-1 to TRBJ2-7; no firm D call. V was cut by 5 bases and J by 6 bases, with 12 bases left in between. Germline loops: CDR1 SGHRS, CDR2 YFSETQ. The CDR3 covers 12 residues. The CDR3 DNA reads TGCGCCAGCAGTCCCTTTCCAGGCGAGCAGTACTTC. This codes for CASSPFPGEQYF.

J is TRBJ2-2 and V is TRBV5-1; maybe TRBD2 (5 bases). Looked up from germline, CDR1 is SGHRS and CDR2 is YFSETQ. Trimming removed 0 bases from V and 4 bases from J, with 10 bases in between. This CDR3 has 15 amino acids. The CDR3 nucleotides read TGCGCCAGCAGCTTGGCACTAGAGGGCACCGGGGAGCTGTTTTTT. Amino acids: CASSLALEGTGELFF.

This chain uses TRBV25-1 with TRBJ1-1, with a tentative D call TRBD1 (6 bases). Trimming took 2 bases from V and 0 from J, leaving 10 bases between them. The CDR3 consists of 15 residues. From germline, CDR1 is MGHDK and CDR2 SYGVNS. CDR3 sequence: CASSEGGQVNTEAFF. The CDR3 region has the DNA TGTGCCAGCAGTGAAGGGGGGCAGGTGAACACTGAAGCTTTCTTT.

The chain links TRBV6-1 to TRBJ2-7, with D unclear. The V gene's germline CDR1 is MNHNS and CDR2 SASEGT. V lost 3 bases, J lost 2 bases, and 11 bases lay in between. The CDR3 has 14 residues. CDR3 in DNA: TGTGCCAGCAGTGAGAGAAGGTCCCCCTACGAGCAGTACTTC. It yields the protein CASSERRSPYEQYF.

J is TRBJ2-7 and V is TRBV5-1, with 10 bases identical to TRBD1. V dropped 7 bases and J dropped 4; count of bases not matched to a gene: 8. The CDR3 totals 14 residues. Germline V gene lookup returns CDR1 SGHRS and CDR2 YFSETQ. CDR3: CASWRQGAQYEQYF. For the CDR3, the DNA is TGCGCCAGCTGGCGACAGGGGGCTCAGTACGAGCAGTACTTC.

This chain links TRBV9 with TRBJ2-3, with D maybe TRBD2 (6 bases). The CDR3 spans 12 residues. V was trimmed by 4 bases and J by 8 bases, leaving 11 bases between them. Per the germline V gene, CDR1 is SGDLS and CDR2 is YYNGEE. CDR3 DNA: TGTGCCAGCAGCCTGCAGGGAGGTACGCAGTATTTT. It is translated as CASSLQGGTQYF. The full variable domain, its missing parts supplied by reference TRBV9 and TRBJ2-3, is DSGVTQTPKHLITATGQRVTLRCSPRSGDLSVYWYQQSLDQGLQFLIQYYNGEERAKGNILERFSAQQFPDLHSELNLSSLELGDSALYFCASSLQGGTQYFGPGTRLTVL.

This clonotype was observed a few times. In DNA, the CDR3 is TGTGCCAGTAGTTCGGTCAGTAGTCACGAGCAGTACTTC. This encodes CASSSVSSHEQYF. The chain recombines TRBV19 with TRBJ2-7; D is unclear. Germline V gene lookup returns CDR1 LNHDA and CDR2 SQIVND (reference sequence). V was shortened by 5 bases and J by 5 bases, with 13 bases between the two germline ends. The CDR3 runs to 13 residues.

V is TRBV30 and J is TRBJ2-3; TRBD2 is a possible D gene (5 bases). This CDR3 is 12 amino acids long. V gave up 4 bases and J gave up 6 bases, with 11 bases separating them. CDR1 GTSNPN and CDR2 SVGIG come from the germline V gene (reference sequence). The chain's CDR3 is CAWIVASDTQYF. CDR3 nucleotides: TGTGCCTGGATCGTAGCGTCTGATACGCAGTATTTT.

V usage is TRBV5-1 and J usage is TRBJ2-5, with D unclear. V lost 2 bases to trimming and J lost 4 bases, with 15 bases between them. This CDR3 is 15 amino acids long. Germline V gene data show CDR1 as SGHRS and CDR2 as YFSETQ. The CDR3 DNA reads TGCGCCAGCAGCTTCGGAACCATAGGGCCAGAGACCCAGTACTTC. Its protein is CASSFGTIGPETQYF.

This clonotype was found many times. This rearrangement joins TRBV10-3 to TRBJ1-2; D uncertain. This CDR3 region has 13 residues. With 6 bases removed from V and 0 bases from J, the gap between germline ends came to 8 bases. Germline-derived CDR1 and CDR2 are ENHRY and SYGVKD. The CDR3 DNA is TGTGCCATCAGAGGGCGAGCTAACTATGGCTACACCTTC. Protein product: CAIRGRANYGYTF.

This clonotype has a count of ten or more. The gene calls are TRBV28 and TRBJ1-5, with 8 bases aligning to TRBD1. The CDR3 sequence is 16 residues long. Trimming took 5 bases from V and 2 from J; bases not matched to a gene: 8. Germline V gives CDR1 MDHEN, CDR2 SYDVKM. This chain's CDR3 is CASSPTQGAGNQPQHF. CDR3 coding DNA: TGTGCCAGCAGTCCCACCCAGGGGGCGGGCAATCAGCCCCAGCATTTT. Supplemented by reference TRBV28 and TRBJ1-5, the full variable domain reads DVKVTQSSRYLVKRTGEKVFLECVQDMDHENMFWYRQDPGLGLRLIYFSYDVKMKEKGDIPEGYSVSREKKERFSLILESASTNQTSMYLCASSPTQGAGNQPQHFGDGTRLSIL.

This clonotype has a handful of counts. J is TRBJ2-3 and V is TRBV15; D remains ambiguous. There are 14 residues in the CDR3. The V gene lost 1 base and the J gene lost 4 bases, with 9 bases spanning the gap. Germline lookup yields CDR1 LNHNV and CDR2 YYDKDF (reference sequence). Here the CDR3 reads CATSRVTVADTQYF. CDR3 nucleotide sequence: TGTGCCACCAGCAGAGTCACAGTGGCAGATACGCAGTATTTT.

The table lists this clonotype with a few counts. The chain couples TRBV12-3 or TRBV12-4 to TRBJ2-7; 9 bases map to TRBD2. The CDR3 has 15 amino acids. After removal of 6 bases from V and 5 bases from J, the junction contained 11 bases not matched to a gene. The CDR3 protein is CASSYLSGSVHEQYF. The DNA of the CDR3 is TGTGCCAGCAGCTACCTTAGCGGGAGCGTCCACGAGCAGTACTTC.

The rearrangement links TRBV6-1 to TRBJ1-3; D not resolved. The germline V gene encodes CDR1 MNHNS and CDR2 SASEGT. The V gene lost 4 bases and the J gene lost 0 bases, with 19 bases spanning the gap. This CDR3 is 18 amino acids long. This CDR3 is CASSGYQAGSLSGNTIYF. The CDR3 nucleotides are TGTGCCAGCAGTGGATATCAAGCGGGGTCTCTCTCTGGAAACACCATATATTTT.

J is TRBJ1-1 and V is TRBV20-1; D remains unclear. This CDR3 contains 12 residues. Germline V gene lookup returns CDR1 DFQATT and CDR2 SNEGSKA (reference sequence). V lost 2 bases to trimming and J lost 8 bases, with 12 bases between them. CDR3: CSARPGGGEAFF. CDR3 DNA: TGCAGTGCTAGACCAGGTGGCGGGGAAGCTTTCTTT.

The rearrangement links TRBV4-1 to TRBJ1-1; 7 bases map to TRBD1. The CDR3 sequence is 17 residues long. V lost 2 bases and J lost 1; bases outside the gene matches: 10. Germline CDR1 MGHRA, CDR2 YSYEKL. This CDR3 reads CASSQSTLGQWNTEAFF. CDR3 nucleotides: TGCGCCAGCAGCCAATCCACACTGGGACAGTGGAACACTGAAGCTTTCTTT.

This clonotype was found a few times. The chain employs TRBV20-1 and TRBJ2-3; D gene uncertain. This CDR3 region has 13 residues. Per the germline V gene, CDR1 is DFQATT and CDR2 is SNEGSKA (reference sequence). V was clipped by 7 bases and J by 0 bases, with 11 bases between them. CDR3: CSVVLGSTDTQYF. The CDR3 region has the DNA TGCAGTGTGGTGTTGGGAAGCACAGATACGCAGTATTTT.

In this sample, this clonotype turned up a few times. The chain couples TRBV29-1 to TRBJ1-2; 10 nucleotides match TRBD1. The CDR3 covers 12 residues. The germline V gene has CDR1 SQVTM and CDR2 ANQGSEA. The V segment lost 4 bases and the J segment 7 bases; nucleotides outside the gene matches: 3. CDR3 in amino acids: CSVGQGALGYTF. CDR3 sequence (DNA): TGCAGCGTTGGACAGGGGGCGCTTGGCTACACCTTC.

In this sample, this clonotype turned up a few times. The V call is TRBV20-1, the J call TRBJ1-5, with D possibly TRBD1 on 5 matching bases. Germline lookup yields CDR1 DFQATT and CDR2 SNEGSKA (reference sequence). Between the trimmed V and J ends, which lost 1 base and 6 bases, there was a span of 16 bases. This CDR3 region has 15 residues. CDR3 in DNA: TGCAGTGCTAGAGCGCATCAGGGTGTAGGTCAGCCCCAGCATTTT. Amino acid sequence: CSARAHQGVGQPQHF.

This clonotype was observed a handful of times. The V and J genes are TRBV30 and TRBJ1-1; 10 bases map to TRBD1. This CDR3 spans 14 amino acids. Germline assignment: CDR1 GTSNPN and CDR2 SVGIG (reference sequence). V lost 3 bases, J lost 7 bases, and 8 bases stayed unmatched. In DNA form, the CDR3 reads TGTGCCTGGAGCCTAGGACAGGGGGTCCGTGAAGCTTTCTTT. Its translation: CAWSLGQGVREAFF.

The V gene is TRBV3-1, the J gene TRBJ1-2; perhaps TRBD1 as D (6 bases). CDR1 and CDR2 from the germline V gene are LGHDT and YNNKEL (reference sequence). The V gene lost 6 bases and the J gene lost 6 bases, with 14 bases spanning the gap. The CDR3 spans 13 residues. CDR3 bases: TGTGCCAGCAGAAGGACAGACGTCAATGGCTACACCTTC. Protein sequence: CASRRTDVNGYTF.

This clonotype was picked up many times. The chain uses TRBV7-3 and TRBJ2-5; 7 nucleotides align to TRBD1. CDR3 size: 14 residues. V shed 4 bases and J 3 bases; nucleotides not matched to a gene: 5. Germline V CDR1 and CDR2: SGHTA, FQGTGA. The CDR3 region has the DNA TGTGCCAGCAGCTCGACAGGGAGTAAAGAGACCCAGTACTTC. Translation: CASSSTGSKETQYF.

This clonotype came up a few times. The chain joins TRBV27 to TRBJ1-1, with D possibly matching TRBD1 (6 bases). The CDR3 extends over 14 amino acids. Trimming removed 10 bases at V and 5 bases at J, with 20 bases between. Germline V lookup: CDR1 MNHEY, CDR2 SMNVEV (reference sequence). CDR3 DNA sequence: TGTGCCACCCGCCTCACAGGGAAGGGGACTGAAGCTTTCTTT. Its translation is CATRLTGKGTEAFF.

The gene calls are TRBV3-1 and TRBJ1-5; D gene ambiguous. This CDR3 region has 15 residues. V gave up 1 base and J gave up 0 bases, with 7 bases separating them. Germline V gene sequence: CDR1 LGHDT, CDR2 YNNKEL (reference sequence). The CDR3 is CASSQAGNSNQPQHF. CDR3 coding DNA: TGTGCCAGCAGCCAAGCTGGTAATAGCAATCAGCCCCAGCATTTT.

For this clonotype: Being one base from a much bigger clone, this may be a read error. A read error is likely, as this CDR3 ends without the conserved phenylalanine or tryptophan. The CDR3 reads CASIPRLTSYGYTS. CDR3 in DNA: TGTGCCAGCATCCCGCGGCTCACCTCCTATGGCTACACCTCC. The gene calls are TRBV12-3 or TRBV12-4 and TRBJ1-2; D remains unclear. The CDR3 contains 14 residues. V lost 7 bases and J 4 bases, leaving 16 bases between the germline ends.